This T cell receptor (beta chain) is drawn from a study of regulatory T cells in long-lasting Graves disease. V was shortened by 0 bases and J by 0 bases, with 6 bases between the two germline ends. The CDR3 totals 15 residues. Germline CDR1 reads SGHTA; CDR2 reads FQGTGA. Specified time point: newly diagnosed GD, antithyroid drugs for less than 3 months. PBMCs provided the RNA from which the TCR library was made. Assembly of TCR beta libraries relied on iRepertoire HTBI primers together with Arm-PCR of CDR3 regions. TCRdb recomputed calls from the multiplex PCR reads with MiXCR, one row per CDR3 protein. Of about 330,000 distinct CDR3 sequences detected, around 15% appear once; the ten largest clones hold 20% to 25%. There are many counts of this clonotype. These data were also reused for a study on T cells in Graves' hyperthyroidism and ophthalmopathy. This second study says: From stable hyperthyroidism, ophthalmopathy was set apart by a 13 V-J model.

This receptor was obtained from a woman younger than 30 with Graves disease. V usage is TRBV7-3 and J usage is TRBJ1-5; no reliable D call. Sequences were derived from peripheral blood mononuclear cells (PBMCs), sampled at new diagnosis, from a patient treated with antithyroid drugs. The CDR3 protein is CASSLTGNSNQPQHF. The CDR3 bases are TGTGCCAGCAGCTTAACGGGGAATAGCAATCAGCCCCAGCATTTT.